Below, 3 T cell receptor beta chains from the same sample are listed, as sequenced in a study of identifying expanded T cells in peripheral blood. Some clones are missing from TCRdb's copy, which holds only in-frame ones; the method was immunoSEQ multiplex PCR. The table has about 82,000 clones, roughly 89% seen once. Sequenced input: blood. The receptors shown here come from a person between 18 and 69 years old in good health.

The V gene is TRBV7-2, the J gene TRBJ2-6, with D tentatively TRBD2 (5 bases). The CDR3 sequence is 17 residues long. V lost 3 bases and J lost 2, with 14 bases in between. CDR1 and CDR2 from the germline V gene are SGHTA and FQGNSA. The CDR3 is CASSLIWRSPGANVLTF. As DNA, the CDR3 is TGTGCCAGCAGCTTGATATGGAGGTCCCCTGGGGCCAACGTCCTGACTTTC.

The genes are TRBV11-3 and TRBJ1-1; a weak D match, TRBD1 (6 bases). The germline CDR1 and CDR2 sequences are SGHNT and YENEEA. This CDR3 has 12 amino acids. The V end was cut by 9 bases, the J end by 0 bases, with 8 bases between. CDR3 nucleotides: TGTGCCAGTGGACAGATGAACACTGAAGCTTTCTTT. Amino acids: CASGQMNTEAFF.

The chain links TRBV30 to TRBJ1-1; 7 bases match TRBD1. CDR1 GTSNPN and CDR2 SVGIG come from the germline V gene (reference sequence). After removal of 6 bases from V and 6 bases from J, the junction contained 10 bases not matched to a gene. CDR3 length: 13 amino acids. The CDR3 sequence is CACPGGQGSEAFF. The CDR3 nucleotides read TGTGCCTGCCCAGGGGGACAAGGCTCTGAAGCTTTCTTT.